This is a list of T cell receptor beta chains from one sample in a study of T cells in Graves' hyperthyroidism and ophthalmopathy. TCRdb recomputed calls from the multiplex PCR reads with MiXCR, one row per CDR3 protein. The sample has hundreds of thousands of distinct CDR3 sequences; 16% are singletons. Sequencing input: blood. The receptors were gathered from a woman younger than 35 with Graves' hyperthyroidism. CDR3s include the opening cysteine and the closing phenylalanine or tryptophan. A D gene is named only where the DNA matches it firmly. Some rows mark clone size as missing; the rest say once, few, many or name a class of expanded clone.

TRBD1	few	TRBV5-1	TRBJ2-1	TGCGCCAGCAGCTCGCCGGGACAGGGATACAATGAGCAGTTCTTC	CASSSPGQGYNEQFF
TRBD1	-	TRBV6-1	TRBJ2-7	TGTGCCAGCAGTAGCCCCGGGACAGTGAAGTACGAGCAGTACTTC	CASSSPGTVKYEQYF
TRBD1	-	TRBV20-1	TRBJ1-5	TGCAGTGCAAAACAGGACAGGGTGAGGGATCAGCCCCAGCATTTT	CSAKQDRVRDQPQHF
-	many	TRBV11-3	TRBJ2-7	TGTGCCAGCAGCTTAGTAAGGGCCTACGAGCAGTACTTC	CASSLVRAYEQYF
-	-	TRBV19	TRBJ2-7	TGTGCCAGTAGTTCAGGACAAGGGTATGGCGAGCAGTACTTC	CASSSGQGYGEQYF
-	few	TRBV7-9	TRBJ1-1	TGTGCCAGCAGCTTAGGAGGGGGAATGAACACTGAAGCTTTCTTT	CASSLGGGMNTEAFF
TRBD1	-	TRBV2	TRBJ1-2	TGTGCCAGCAGTGCAGCCGGGACAGGGGACCCCTACAACTATGGCTACACCTTC	CASSAAGTGDPYNYGYTF
TRBD1	many	TRBV30	TRBJ1-2	TGTGCCTGGACTAGACCGGGACAGATCTATGGCTACACCTTC	CAWTRPGQIYGYTF
-	-	TRBV12-3/TRBV12-4	TRBJ1-6	TGTGCCAGCAGCGGACAGAGATGGAATTCACCCCTCCACTTT	CASSGQRWNSPLHF
TRBD1	many	TRBV27	TRBJ1-2	TGTGCCAGCAGGGACAGGGGCTATGGCTACACCTTC	CASRDRGYGYTF
-	-	TRBV12-3/TRBV12-4	TRBJ2-3	TGTGCCAGCAGTTTAGGGGAGAAGGATACGCAGTATTTT	CASSLGEKDTQYF
TRBD2	-	TRBV6-5	TRBJ2-5	TGTGCCAGCAGTTATGAGCGGGGGCAAGAGACCCAGTACTTC	CASSYERGQETQYF
TRBD1	-	TRBV10-2	TRBJ2-7	TGCGCCAGCACCTTGATCTCCGGGACAGGGGGCCACGAGCAGTACTTC	CASTLISGTGGHEQYF
-	many	TRBV7-9	TRBJ2-7	TGTGCCAGCAGCTTAGAAGGGGGTATCTTGTACGAGCAGTACTTC	CASSLEGGILYEQYF
-	many	TRBV28	TRBJ2-1	TGTGCCAGCAGTTTTAGGCGGTTCCGGGGGCCCCTTTCCAACAATGAGCAGTTCTTC	CASSFRRFRGPLSNNEQFF
-	-	TRBV28	TRBJ2-7	TGTGCCAGCAGTAGGTGGTTCAGGGCGACCTACGAGCAGTACTTC	CASSRWFRATYEQYF
-	-	TRBV14	TRBJ2-1	TGTGCCAGCAGCCTCCGTTTTAGCCTCGGCAATGAGCAGTTCTTC	CASSLRFSLGNEQFF